The clone carrying this T cell receptor beta chain was picked up a small number of times. Its target is not known. This sample was included in a study of response to subunit inactivated influenza vaccine. Each CDR3 protein is one row after TCRdb ran MiXCR on the RT-PCR reads. Of some 500,000 distinct CDR3 sequences listed, approximately 15% were seen once; the top ten hold 2.5% to 3.5%. This CDR3 is built from 16 residues. The junction had 7 bases not matched to a gene; V was cut back by 1 base and J by 6 bases. CDR1 and CDR2 (germline): DFQATT, SNEGSKA (reference sequence). Study-wide findings and caveats: There was a suggestion from the authors that each seasonal influenza vaccination recruits few new T cells.

This receptor was obtained from a man between 50 and 75 years old who received an inactivated influenza vaccine. Sample: CD4+ T cells sorted from PBMCs, taken 23 months after vaccination. The rearrangement uses TRBV20-1 and TRBJ2-2, with 11 bases fitting TRBD2. The CDR3 coding sequence is TGCAGTGCTAGAGTCAGAACTAGCGGGGGATCCGGGGAGCTGTTTTTT. It translates to CSARVRTSGGSGELFF.